A single sample is the source of the 24 T cell receptor beta chains below, sequenced in a study of tumor-infiltrating lymphocytes in localized non-small cell lung cancer. Using immunoSEQ multiplex PCR, the repertoire was profiled, and TCRdb retains in-frame clones only, with some absent. The repertoire holds about 9,700 clones, about 78% seen once, with roughly 10% in the top ten. Specimen: lung tumor tissue. The receptor set was obtained from a human donor with non-small cell lung cancer.

V and J are TRBV4-1 and TRBJ2-7; TRBD1 aligns across 10 bases. Germline V lookup: CDR1 MGHRA, CDR2 YSYEKL. CDR3 length: 16 amino acids. The V gene end was trimmed by 0 bases and the J gene end by 2 bases; junction bases not matched to a gene: 4. CDR3 sequence: CASSQDRTGGTYEQYF. The CDR3 DNA reads as TGCGCCAGCAGCCAAGACCGGACAGGGGGGACCTACGAGCAGTACTTC.

The rearrangement joins TRBV6-6 to TRBJ1-4, with 9 bases lining up with TRBD1. Germline V CDR1 and CDR2: MNHNY, SVGAGI (reference sequence). The CDR3 is made up of 14 amino acids. V lost 5 bases and J lost 8; bases outside the gene matches: 6. CDR3 DNA: TGTGCCAGCAGTACCGGGACAGGGAACGAAAAACTGTTTTTT. The encoded protein is CASSTGTGNEKLFF.

The V gene is TRBV7-2, the J gene TRBJ1-3; D gene ambiguous. The V and J ends lost 6 bases and 0 bases respectively, with 9 bases between them. The CDR3 length is 14 residues. The V gene's germline CDR1 is SGHTA and CDR2 FQGNSA. CDR3 in DNA: TGTGCCAGCAGAGAACGGCCCTCTGGAAACACCATATATTTT. Encoded protein: CASRERPSGNTIYF.

This chain connects TRBV5-5 to TRBJ2-1, with 8 bases lining up with TRBD1. The CDR3 length is 16 residues. The junction had 9 bases not matched to a gene; V was cut back by 3 bases and J by 4 bases. Germline-derived CDR1 and CDR2 are SGHKS and YYEKEE (reference sequence). CDR3 protein: CASSSTRDRLYNEQFF. CDR3 coding DNA: TGTGCCAGCAGCTCTACCCGGGACAGGCTTTACAATGAGCAGTTCTTC.

This chain uses TRBV7-9 with TRBJ1-1; 7 bases align to TRBD1. CDR1 is SEHNR, CDR2 FQNEAQ, per germline (reference sequence). The CDR3 spans 17 residues. Trimming at V came to 5 bases and at J to 3 bases, leaving 15 bases not matched to a gene. As DNA, the CDR3 is TGTGCCAGCAGCCCAGCAGGGACAGTGCTCGGGTACACTGAAGCTTTCTTT. Translation gives CASSPAGTVLGYTEAFF.

This chain connects TRBV5-1 to TRBJ2-5, with 7 bases fitting TRBD2. The V and J ends lost 4 bases and 0 bases, in that order; junction bases with no gene match: 3. The CDR3 has 14 amino acids. The germline gives CDR1 SGHRS, CDR2 YFSETQ. The CDR3 DNA is TGCGCCAGCAGCCAAACTAGCGACCAAGAGACCCAGTACTTC. Amino acids: CASSQTSDQETQYF.

This chain uses TRBV11-2 with TRBJ2-1; TRBD2 aligns across 11 bases. This CDR3 is 16 amino acids long. Per the germline V gene, CDR1 is SGHAT and CDR2 is FQNNGV. Trimming took 1 base from V and 3 from J; bases not matched to a gene: 2. The CDR3 nucleotides are TGTGCCAGCAGCTTAGGCGGGACTAGCGGCTACAATGAGCAGTTCTTC. This sequence encodes CASSLGGTSGYNEQFF.

The table lists this clone with a few counts. The chain is built from TRBV15 and TRBJ2-1, with D possibly TRBD1 on 6 matching bases. Germline lookup yields CDR1 LNHNV and CDR2 YYDKDF (reference sequence). Trimming cost V 3 bases and J 6 bases, with 18 bases left between them. The CDR3 loop spans 16 amino acids. The CDR3 region is CATSRRAGTRANEQFF. The DNA for the CDR3 is TGTGCCACCAGCAGGAGAGCCGGGACAAGGGCCAATGAGCAGTTCTTC.

V gene TRBV30 combines with J gene TRBJ1-5; D unresolved. Germline lookup yields CDR1 GTSNPN and CDR2 SVGIG (reference sequence). The ends were cut back, 2 bases at V and 5 bases at J, with 7 bases in the middle. The CDR3 spans 12 residues. CDR3 DNA: TGTGCCTGGAGTAATGTGGATCAGCCCCAGCATTTT. Translating gives CAWSNVDQPQHF.

This chain links TRBV5-4 with TRBJ1-2; D call uncertain. This CDR3 has 18 residues. Germline CDR1 reads SGHNT; CDR2 reads YYREEE (reference sequence). V was clipped by 6 bases and J by 3 bases, with 27 bases between them. This chain's CDR3 is CASTGPGIRAAVDYGYTF. DNA of the CDR3: TGTGCCAGCACCGGCCCGGGGATAAGGGCCGCGGTGGACTATGGCTACACCTTC.

The rearrangement links TRBV19 to TRBJ1-5; tentatively, D is TRBD1 (5 bases). The germline V gene has CDR1 LNHDA and CDR2 SQIVND (reference sequence). V lost 3 bases and J lost 6, with 15 bases in between. The CDR3 sequence is 15 residues long. The CDR3 sequence: CASSIWYRSGQPQHF. The DNA for the CDR3 is TGTGCCAGTAGTATTTGGTACAGGTCAGGTCAGCCCCAGCATTTT.

V is TRBV7-9 and J is TRBJ1-2; 8 positions agree with TRBD1. V shed 5 bases, J shed 8 bases, and the junction held 13 bases outside the gene matches. The CDR3 consists of 15 residues. Per germline, CDR1 SEHNR and CDR2 FQNEAQ (reference sequence). The CDR3 region has the DNA TGTGCCAGCAGCCCAGCCGGACAGGGAATTTTGGGCTACACCTTC. This gives the protein CASSPAGQGILGYTF.

The V gene is TRBV5-8, the J gene TRBJ2-5; D call uncertain. The DNA matches TRBJ2-7 better at its end, which makes the J call doubtful. This CDR3 contains 15 residues. Germline values: CDR1 SGHTS, CDR2 YDEGEE. The CDR3 DNA sequence: TGTGCCAGCAGCTTGAGTACGCGGTGGGGCTACGAGCAGTACTTC. Amino acids: CASSLSTRWGYEQYF.

This chain uses TRBV28 with TRBJ2-4; a weak D match, TRBD2 (5 bases). V was shortened by 4 bases and J by 4 bases, with 14 bases between the two germline ends. Germline CDR1 MDHEN, CDR2 SYDVKM. The CDR3 loop spans 15 amino acids. The CDR3 region has the DNA TGTGCCAGCAGTTCCCCCACCGGGGTTAAAAACATTCAGTACTTC. Protein: CASSSPTGVKNIQYF.

This rearrangement joins TRBV15 to TRBJ2-1; weak D call: TRBD2 (5 bases). The CDR3 loop spans 16 amino acids. V shed 0 bases and J shed 8 bases, with 17 bases lying between them. Germline V gene sequence: CDR1 LNHNV, CDR2 YYDKDF (reference sequence). In DNA, the CDR3 is TGTGCCACCAGCAGAGATCTGGTGCTAGCCGGCGATGAGCAGTTCTTC. Encoded protein: CATSRDLVLAGDEQFF.

The J gene is TRBJ2-3, the V gene TRBV9, with D perhaps being TRBD1 or TRBD2 (6 bases each). The CDR3 is 16 residues long. The V and J ends lost 3 bases and 4 bases respectively, with 18 bases between them. Germline V CDR1 and CDR2: SGDLS, YYNGEE. CDR3 sequence (DNA): TGTGCCAGCAGCGGAGCTGGGGCAAGGGGGGCAGATACGCAGTATTTT. It codes for CASSGAGARGADTQYF.

The V and J genes are TRBV4-1 and TRBJ2-2; D may correspond to TRBD1 or TRBD2 (5 bases each). Germline CDR1 is MGHRA and CDR2 is YSYEKL. Trimming pared 3 bases from V and 5 bases from J, leaving 7 bases between. The CDR3 sequence is 13 residues long. The CDR3 spells CASSQGVTGELFF. Written as DNA, the CDR3 is TGCGCCAGCAGCCAGGGGGTTACCGGGGAGCTGTTTTTT.

V is TRBV30 and J is TRBJ1-5; D not resolved. Per germline, CDR1 GTSNPN and CDR2 SVGIG (reference sequence). Trimming removed 3 bases at V and 5 bases at J, with 14 bases between. This CDR3 is built from 14 residues. The CDR3 here is CAWSLRAGYQPQHF. In DNA form, the CDR3 reads TGTGCCTGGAGCCTAAGGGCTGGCTATCAGCCCCAGCATTTT.

The chain carries TRBV14 and TRBJ2-3, with D uncertain. Germline lookup yields CDR1 SGHDN and CDR2 FVKESK. The CDR3 covers 12 residues. V lost 5 bases and J 0 bases, leaving 3 bases between the germline ends. CDR3 nucleotide sequence: TGTGCCAGCAGCATTAGCACAGATACGCAGTATTTT. Its translation: CASSISTDTQYF.

V usage is TRBV4-2 and J usage is TRBJ1-1; the D is unclear. Trimming cost V 5 bases and J 2 bases, with 12 bases left between them. The germline gives CDR1 LGHNA, CDR2 YNFKEQ. The CDR3 is 14 amino acids. CDR3 sequence (DNA): TGTGCCAGCAGCTTAATTGGGGTTAACACTGAAGCTTTCTTT. Its translation: CASSLIGVNTEAFF.

This sequence joins TRBV7-9 and TRBJ2-1; 7 nucleotides agree with TRBD2. This CDR3 is built from 16 residues. Losses at the gene ends were 5 bases for V and 2 bases for J; bases not matched to a gene: 9. Germline V gene sequence: CDR1 SEHNR, CDR2 FQNEAQ (reference sequence). CDR3 in amino acids: CASSHQAGIPYNEQFF. CDR3 nucleotide sequence: TGTGCCAGCAGCCACCAAGCGGGAATCCCCTACAATGAGCAGTTCTTC.

V and J are TRBV19 and TRBJ2-5; TRBD1 matches 7 bases. After removal of 7 bases from V and 2 bases from J, the junction contained 4 bases not matched to a gene. CDR1 and CDR2 from the germline V gene are LNHDA and SQIVND (reference sequence). This CDR3 comprises 13 residues. The CDR3 region has the DNA TGTGCCAGTAACAGGGGTCAGCAAGAGACCCAGTACTTC. It encodes CASNRGQQETQYF.

The V gene is TRBV19, the J gene TRBJ2-1; TRBD2 is a possible D gene (6 bases). Deletions cut 5 bases from V and 1 base from J, with 12 bases between. CDR1 is LNHDA and CDR2 is SQIVND in the germline V gene (reference sequence). The CDR3 spans 15 residues. As DNA, the CDR3 is TGTGCCAGTAGTCGGTCGGGAGCGTCCTACAATGAGCAGTTCTTC. This translates into CASSRSGASYNEQFF.

The chain joins TRBV5-6 to TRBJ2-3, with a weak D call TRBD2 (5 bases). The V gene lost 3 bases and the J gene lost 4 bases, with 12 bases spanning the gap. The germline V gene has CDR1 SGHDT and CDR2 YYEEEE. The CDR3 runs to 14 residues. CDR3 nucleotides: TGTGCCAGCAGCTCGATAGCGAACCCAGATACGCAGTATTTT. Translated: CASSSIANPDTQYF.